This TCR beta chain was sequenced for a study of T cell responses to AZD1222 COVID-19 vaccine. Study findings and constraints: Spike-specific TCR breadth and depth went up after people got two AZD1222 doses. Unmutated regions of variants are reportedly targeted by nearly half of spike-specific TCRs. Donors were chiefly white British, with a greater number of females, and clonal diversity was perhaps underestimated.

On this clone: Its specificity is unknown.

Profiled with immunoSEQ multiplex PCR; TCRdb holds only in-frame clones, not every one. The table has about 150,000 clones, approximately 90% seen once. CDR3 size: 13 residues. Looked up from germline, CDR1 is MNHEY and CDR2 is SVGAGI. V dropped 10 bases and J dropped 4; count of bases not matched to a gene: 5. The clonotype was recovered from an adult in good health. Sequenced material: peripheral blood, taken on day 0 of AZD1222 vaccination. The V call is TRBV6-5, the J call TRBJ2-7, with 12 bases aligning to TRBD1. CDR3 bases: TGTGCCATAAGGGACAGGGGGCTTTACGAGCAGTACTTC. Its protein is CAIRDRGLYEQYF.